The rows below give T cell receptor beta chains drawn from one sample of a study of Ad26.COV2.S vaccination and SARS-CoV-2 variants. Sequencing was performed with immunoSEQ multiplex PCR; in TCRdb, only in-frame clones are kept and a portion is missing. The sample lists fewer than 400,000 clones; approximately 90% were seen once. Sequences were derived from peripheral blood, sampled in a trial of Ad26.COV2.S vaccine versus placebo. Receptors originate from a person between 18 and 59 years old who received the Ad26.COV2.S COVID-19 vaccine or a placebo. The CDR3 runs from the conserved cysteine through the conserved F or W. D genes are given only for firm matches. The size of a clone is reported for some rows only, either as once, few or many, or as a class for expanded clones.

v_call	j_call	d_call	clone_size	cdr3_aa	cdr3_nt
TRBV18	TRBJ2-1	TRBD1	NA	CASSTGQRYNEQFF	TGTGCCAGCTCAACGGGACAGCGATACAATGAGCAGTTCTTC
TRBV6-6	TRBJ1-2	NA	NA	CASSFPQGNPAGGYTF	TGTGCCAGCAGTTTTCCCCAGGGGAACCCGGCGGGGGGCTACACCTTC
TRBV7-2	TRBJ1-1	TRBD1	NA	CASSPTRGRWTEAFF	TGTGCCAGCAGCCCAACGAGGGGGCGCTGGACTGAAGCTTTCTTT
TRBV10-2	TRBJ2-7	NA	NA	CASSPGLGYEQYF	TGCGCCAGCAGCCCGGGACTGGGCTACGAGCAGTACTTC
TRBV6-6	TRBJ1-1	NA	NA	CASRNAMNTEAFF	TGTGCCAGTCGGAACGCGATGAACACTGAAGCTTTCTTT
TRBV2	TRBJ2-2	TRBD1	NA	CASTPWDSHTGELFF	TGTGCCAGCACACCTTGGGACAGTCACACCGGGGAGCTGTTTTTT
TRBV5-5	TRBJ2-2	NA	NA	CASRPGQINTGELFF	TGTGCCAGCAGACCCGGACAGATTAACACCGGGGAGCTGTTTTTT
TRBV11-2	TRBJ2-1	TRBD2	NA	CASSSFGGYYNEQFF	TGTGCCAGCAGCTCGTTCGGGGGGTACTACAATGAGCAGTTCTTC
TRBV29-1	TRBJ2-5	NA	NA	CSARRGELQETQYF	TGCAGCGCCCGGAGGGGGGAACTACAAGAGACCCAGTACTTC
TRBV19	TRBJ2-3	NA	NA	CASSTQPIGDTQYF	TGTGCCAGTAGTACTCAACCCATCGGAGATACGCAGTATTTT
TRBV9	TRBJ2-3	NA	NA	CASSGVGPGAQYF	TGTGCCAGCAGCGGCGTCGGCCCAGGGGCGCAGTATTTT
TRBV5-1	TRBJ2-5	NA	NA	CASSFGRGLETQYF	TGCGCCAGCAGCTTCGGCAGGGGCTTGGAGACCCAGTACTTC
TRBV6-2/TRBV6-3	TRBJ2-7	NA	NA	CASSHLRGAYHEQYF	TGTGCCAGCAGCCACCTCCGGGGCGCCTATCACGAGCAGTACTTC
TRBV28	TRBJ1-6	NA	few	CASSLGRNNSPLHF	TGTGCCAGCAGTTTAGGACGAAATAATTCACCCCTCCACTTT
TRBV27	TRBJ2-2	NA	NA	CASSLRHPSGELFF	TGTGCCAGCAGTTTGAGACACCCCAGTGGGGAGCTGTTTTTT
TRBV7-9	TRBJ2-7	NA	NA	CASSQTAPDHEQYF	TGTGCCAGCAGCCAGACCGCGCCGGACCACGAGCAGTACTTC
TRBV4-1	TRBJ1-3	NA	few	CASSIGSGARNTIYF	TGCGCCAGCAGCATCGGTAGCGGAGCGAGAAACACCATATATTTT
TRBV9	TRBJ1-4	NA	NA	CASSPDHGPNEKLFF	TGTGCCAGCAGCCCCGACCACGGCCCTAATGAAAAACTGTTTTTT
TRBV5-1	TRBJ1-1	NA	NA	CASSWGHQGATEAFF	TGCGCCAGCAGCTGGGGACATCAAGGGGCCACTGAAGCTTTCTTT
TRBV5-1	TRBJ1-2	NA	NA	CASSSTGRSGYTF	TGCGCCAGCAGCTCTACCGGGCGTAGTGGCTACACCTTC
TRBV7-8	TRBJ1-1	NA	NA	CASSTEVINTEAFF	TGTGCCAGCAGCACAGAGGTCATCAACACTGAAGCTTTCTTT
TRBV7-9	TRBJ1-2	NA	NA	CASSPTLYRGYTF	TGTGCCAGCAGCCCTACGCTCTATCGTGGCTACACCTTC